What follows is one TCR beta chain and its context. The sample comes from a study of glioma-infiltrating T cells after dendritic cell vaccination. Study-wide context: Dendritic cell vaccine was injected intradermally three times, biweekly.

V lost 6 bases to trimming and J lost 5 bases; unmatched junction nucleotides: 7. The CDR3 length is 14 residues. Germline lookup yields CDR1 MNHNS and CDR2 SASEGT. This table comes from immunoSEQ multiplex PCR, and its TCRdb copy is limited to in-frame clones, with some not included. The data contain 90,000 to 110,000 clones, nearly 90% of them singletons. Time point defined: after dendritic cell vaccination, including at tumor progression/relapse. Isocitrate dehydrogenase mutation was absent in all glioblastoma patients. This TCR was recovered from a human donor with glioblastoma. The sequencing here drew on blood, taken after dendritic cell vaccination. The genes are TRBV6-1 and TRBJ1-1, with 9 bases matching TRBD1. The CDR3 DNA is TGTGCCAGCAGGCCCGGGACAGGGATTACTGAAGCTTTCTTT. Amino acid sequence: CASRPGTGITEAFF.